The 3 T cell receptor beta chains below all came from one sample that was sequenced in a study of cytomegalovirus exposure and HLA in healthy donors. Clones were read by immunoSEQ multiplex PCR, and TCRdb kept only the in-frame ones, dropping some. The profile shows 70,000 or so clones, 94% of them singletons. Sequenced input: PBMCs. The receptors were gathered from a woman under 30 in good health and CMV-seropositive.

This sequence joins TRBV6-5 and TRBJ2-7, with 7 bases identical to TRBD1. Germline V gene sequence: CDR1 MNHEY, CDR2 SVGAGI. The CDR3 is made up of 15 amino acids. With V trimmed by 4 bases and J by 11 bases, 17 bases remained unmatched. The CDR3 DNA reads TGTGCCAGCAGTTCAACGACAGGGTCCTCCGCCCGGGAGTACTTC. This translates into CASSSTTGSSAREYF.

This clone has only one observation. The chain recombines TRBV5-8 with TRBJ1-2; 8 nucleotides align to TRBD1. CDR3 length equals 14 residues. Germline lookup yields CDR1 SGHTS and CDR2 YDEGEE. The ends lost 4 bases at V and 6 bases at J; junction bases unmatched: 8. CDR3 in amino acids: CASSPDREGDGYTF. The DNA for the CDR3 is TGTGCCAGCAGCCCGGACAGGGAAGGAGATGGCTACACCTTC.

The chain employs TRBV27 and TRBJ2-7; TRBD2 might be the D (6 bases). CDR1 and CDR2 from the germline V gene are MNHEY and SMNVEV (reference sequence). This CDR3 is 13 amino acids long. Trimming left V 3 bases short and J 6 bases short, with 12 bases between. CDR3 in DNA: TGTGCCAGCAGTTTGGTAAGGGAGGTCGAGCAGTACTTC. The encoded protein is CASSLVREVEQYF.